This T cell receptor (beta chain) was profiled in a study of cytomegalovirus exposure and HLA in healthy donors. Measured with immunoSEQ multiplex PCR; TCRdb has only the in-frame clones, and not every one. Among tens of thousands of clones listed, approximately 97% were seen once. Points from the study as a whole: Cytomegalovirus association was listed for about 150 TCR beta chains.

V was pared by 7 bases and J by 10 bases, with 11 bases between. The CDR3 length is 11 residues. CDR1 is MNHNY, CDR2 SVGAGI, per germline (reference sequence). In the case of this clone: Antigen specificity is unknown.

The sample comprised PBMCs. The chain carries TRBV6-6 and TRBJ2-1, with D possibly being TRBD1 (6 bases). This receptor was obtained from a man aged 18-30 years in good health and CMV-seronegative. CDR3 coding DNA: TGTGCCAGCACTGGGGGCGTCGAGCAGTTCTTC. This gives the protein CASTGGVEQFF.